This T cell receptor (beta chain) is from a study of CD8+ T cells in alopecia areata. Overall study results and limits: Treatment with tofacitinib significantly lowered scalp clonality and reduced expanded CD8+ clones among the top 100.

Specified treatment: oral pan-JAK inhibitor, 5-10 mg twice daily. On this clone: The antigen is not known.

This CDR3 region has 13 residues. V was pared by 4 bases and J by 7 bases, with 16 bases between. Germline V gives CDR1 SQVTM, CDR2 ANQGSEA. RNA was isolated and reverse transcribed to cDNA, the sequencing template. Repertoires were generated with immunoSEQ multiplex PCR, while TCRdb's copy carries only in-frame clones and drops some. Counted here are 200,000 or so clones, 58% occurring once; the ten biggest clones make up about 5%. The input for sequencing was CD4+ T cells sorted from blood, taken at week 24, from a patient treated with tofacitinib. The chain carries TRBV29-1 and TRBJ1-2, with D perhaps matching TRBD1 (5 bases). The receptor was derived from a human donor with alopecia areata. The CDR3 DNA follows: TGCAGCGTTGCCCCCCGGTGGCAGGGTGGCTACACCTTC. This codes for CSVAPRWQGGYTF. Full variable domain (missing parts from reference TRBV29-1 and TRBJ1-2): SAVISQKPSRDICQRGTSLTIQCQVDSQVTMMFWYRQQPGQSLTLIATANQGSEATYESGFVIDKFPISRPNLTFSTLTVSNMSPEDSSIYLCSVAPRWQGGYTFGSGTRLTVV.